This TCR beta chain originates from a study of brain metastases from non-small cell lung cancer. The table lists this clone with a few counts. The antigen remains undetermined. The table came from immunoSEQ multiplex PCR; TCRdb's copy has only in-frame clones and leaves some out. This table has hundreds of clones, over 80% appearing once. CDR3 length equals 17 residues. Germline assignment: CDR1 LNHDA and CDR2 SQIVND (reference sequence). Trimming cost V 3 bases and J 2 bases; bases outside gene matches: 10. Study-wide results and caveats: Brain metastases had lower T-cell infiltration than primary tumors. T-cell clones appeared expanded in around 64% of brain metastases relative to matched primary tumors. Paired brain metastases and primary tumors largely shared TCR repertoires.

The source is a donor aged 40 or over with non-small cell lung cancer. The source material was tissue from a brain metastasis. The chain couples TRBV19 to TRBJ2-5; 9 nucleotides match TRBD1. The CDR3 loop reads CASSIIGGTGLQETQYF. The CDR3 DNA is TGTGCCAGTAGTATTATCGGGGGGACAGGGTTACAAGAGACCCAGTACTTC. Full variable domain (outside the CDR3, taken from reference TRBV19 and TRBJ2-5): DGGITQSPKYLFRKEGQNVTLSCEQNLNHDAMYWYRQDPGQGLRLIYYSQIVNDFQKGDIAEGYSVSREKKESFPLTVTSAQKNPTAFYLCASSIIGGTGLQETQYFGPGTRLLVL.